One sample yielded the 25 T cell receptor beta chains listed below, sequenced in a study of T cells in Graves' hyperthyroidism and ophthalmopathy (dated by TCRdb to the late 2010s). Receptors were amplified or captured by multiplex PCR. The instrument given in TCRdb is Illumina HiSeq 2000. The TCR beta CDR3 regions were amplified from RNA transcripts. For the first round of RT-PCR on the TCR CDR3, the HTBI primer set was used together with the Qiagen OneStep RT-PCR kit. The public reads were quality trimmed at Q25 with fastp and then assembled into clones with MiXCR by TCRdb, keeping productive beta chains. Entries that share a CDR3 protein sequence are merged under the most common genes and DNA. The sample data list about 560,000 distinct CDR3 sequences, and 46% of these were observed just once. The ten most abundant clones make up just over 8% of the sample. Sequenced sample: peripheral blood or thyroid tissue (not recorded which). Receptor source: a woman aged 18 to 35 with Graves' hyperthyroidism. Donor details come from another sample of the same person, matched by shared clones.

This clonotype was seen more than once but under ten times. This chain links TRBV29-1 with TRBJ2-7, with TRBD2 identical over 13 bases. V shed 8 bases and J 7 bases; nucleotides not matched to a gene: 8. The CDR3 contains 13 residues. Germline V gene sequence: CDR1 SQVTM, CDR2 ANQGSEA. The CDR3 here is CSMTSGRTGEQYF. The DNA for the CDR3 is TGCAGCATGACTAGCGGGAGGACGGGGGAGCAGTACTTC.

The CDR3 DNA is TGCAGCGTTGAAGATAGCCCAGGGGGGAACACTGAAGCTTTCTTT. Translation: CSVEDSPGGNTEAFF. The chain has TRBV29-1 and TRBJ1-1; 7 bases map to TRBD1. Germline trimming cut 0 bases from V and 1 base from J; bases unmatched to any gene: 5. The length of the CDR3 is 15 residues. Germline CDR1 reads SQVTM; CDR2 reads ANQGSEA.

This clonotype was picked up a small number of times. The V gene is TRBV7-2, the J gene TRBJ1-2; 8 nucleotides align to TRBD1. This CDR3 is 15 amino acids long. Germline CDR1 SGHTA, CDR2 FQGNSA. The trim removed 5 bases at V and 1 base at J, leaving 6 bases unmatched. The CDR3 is CASSQDGQGNYGYTF. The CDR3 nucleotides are TGTGCCAGCAGCCAAGACGGACAGGGTAACTATGGCTACACCTTC.

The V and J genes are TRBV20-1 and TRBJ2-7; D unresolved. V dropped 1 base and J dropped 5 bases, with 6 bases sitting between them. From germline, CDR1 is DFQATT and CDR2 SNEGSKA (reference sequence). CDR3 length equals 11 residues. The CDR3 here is CSARAGDEQYF. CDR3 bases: TGCAGTGCTAGAGCTGGGGACGAGCAGTACTTC.

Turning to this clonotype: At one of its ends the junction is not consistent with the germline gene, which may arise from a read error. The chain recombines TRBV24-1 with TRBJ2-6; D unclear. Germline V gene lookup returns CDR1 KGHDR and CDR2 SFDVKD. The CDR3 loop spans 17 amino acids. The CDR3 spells CAISPASGGYGANVLTF. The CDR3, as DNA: TGTGCCATCAGTCCAGCTTCGGGTGGCTATGGGGCCAACGTCCTGACTTTC.

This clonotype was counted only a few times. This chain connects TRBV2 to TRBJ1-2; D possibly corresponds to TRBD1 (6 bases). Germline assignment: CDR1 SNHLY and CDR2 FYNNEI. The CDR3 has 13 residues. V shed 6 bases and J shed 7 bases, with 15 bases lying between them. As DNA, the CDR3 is TGTGCCAGCAGGCAATCTACAGGGTTTGGCTACACCTTC. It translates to CASRQSTGFGYTF. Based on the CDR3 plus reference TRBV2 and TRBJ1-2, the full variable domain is EPEVTQTPSHQVTQMGQEVILRCVPISNHLYFYWYRQILGQKVEFLVSFYNNEISEKSEIFDDQFSVERPDGSNFTLKIRSTKLEDSAMYFCASRQSTGFGYTFGSGTRLTVV.

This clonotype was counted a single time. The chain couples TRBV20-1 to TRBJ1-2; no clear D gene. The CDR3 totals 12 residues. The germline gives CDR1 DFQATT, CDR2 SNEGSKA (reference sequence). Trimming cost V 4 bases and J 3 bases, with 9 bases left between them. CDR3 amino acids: CSATVSYYGYTF. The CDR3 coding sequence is TGCAGTGCTACCGTCTCGTACTATGGCTACACCTTC.

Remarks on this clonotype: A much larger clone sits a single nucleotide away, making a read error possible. CDR3 bases: TGCAGCGCTGACAGGGACTCTGGCTACACCTTC. Protein: CSADRDSGYTF. The chain links TRBV29-1 to TRBJ1-2; 7 bases match TRBD1. The CDR3 is 11 amino acids. The junction had 6 bases not matched to a gene; V was cut back by 7 bases and J by 7 bases. Germline V gene lookup returns CDR1 SQVTM and CDR2 ANQGSEA.

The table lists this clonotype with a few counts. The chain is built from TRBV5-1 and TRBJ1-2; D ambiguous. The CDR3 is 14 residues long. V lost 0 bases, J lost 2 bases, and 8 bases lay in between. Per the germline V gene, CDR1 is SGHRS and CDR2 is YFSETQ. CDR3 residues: CASSLDSKNYGYTF. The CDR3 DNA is TGCGCCAGCAGCTTGGACAGCAAAAACTATGGCTACACCTTC. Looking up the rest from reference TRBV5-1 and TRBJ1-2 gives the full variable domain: KAGVTQTPRYLIKTRGQQVTLSCSPISGHRSVSWYQQTPGQGLQFLFEYFSETQRNKGNFPGRFSGRQFSNSRSEMNVSTLELGDSALYLCASSLDSKNYGYTFGSGTRLTVV.

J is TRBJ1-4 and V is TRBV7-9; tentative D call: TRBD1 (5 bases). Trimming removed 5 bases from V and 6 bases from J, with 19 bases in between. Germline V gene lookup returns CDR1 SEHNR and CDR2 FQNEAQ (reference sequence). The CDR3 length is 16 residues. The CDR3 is CASSRGRGEFDEKLFF. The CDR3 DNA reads TGTGCCAGCAGCAGGGGCCGCGGGGAGTTTGATGAAAAACTGTTTTTT.

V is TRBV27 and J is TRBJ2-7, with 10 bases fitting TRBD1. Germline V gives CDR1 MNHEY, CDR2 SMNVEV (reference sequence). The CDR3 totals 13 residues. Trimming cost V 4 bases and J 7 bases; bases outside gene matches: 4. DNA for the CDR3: TGTGCCAGCAGTTCGGGACAGGGGTGGGAGCAGTACTTC. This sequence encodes CASSSGQGWEQYF.

The CDR3 sequence: CASTRQGAQETQYF. The CDR3 DNA reads as TGTGCCAGCACTCGACAGGGAGCCCAAGAGACCCAGTACTTC. The chain couples TRBV6-1 to TRBJ2-5, with TRBD1 matching 7 bases. The CDR3 spans 14 residues. The germline V gene has CDR1 MNHNS and CDR2 SASEGT. The junction had 6 bases not matched to a gene; V was cut back by 7 bases and J by 1 base.

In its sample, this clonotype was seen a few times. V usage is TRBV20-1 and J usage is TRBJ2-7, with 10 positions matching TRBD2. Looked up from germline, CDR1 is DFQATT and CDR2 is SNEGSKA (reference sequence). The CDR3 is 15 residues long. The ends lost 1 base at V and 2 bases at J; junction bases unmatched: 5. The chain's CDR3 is CSARGASGRTYEQYF. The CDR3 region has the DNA TGCAGTGCTAGAGGGGCTAGCGGGAGAACCTACGAGCAGTACTTC.

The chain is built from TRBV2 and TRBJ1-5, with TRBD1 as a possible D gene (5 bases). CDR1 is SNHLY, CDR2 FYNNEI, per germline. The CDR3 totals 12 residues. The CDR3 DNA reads TGTGCTAGAGAAGAAGGGGATCAGCCCCAGCATTTT. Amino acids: CAREEGDQPQHF.

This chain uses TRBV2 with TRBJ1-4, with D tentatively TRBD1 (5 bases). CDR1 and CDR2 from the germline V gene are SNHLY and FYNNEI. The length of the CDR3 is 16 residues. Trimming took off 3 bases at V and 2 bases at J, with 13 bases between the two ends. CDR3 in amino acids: CASSDGAFTTNEKLFF. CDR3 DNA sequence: TGTGCCAGCAGTGACGGGGCTTTTACGACTAATGAAAAACTGTTTTTT. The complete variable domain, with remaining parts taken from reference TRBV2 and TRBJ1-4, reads EPEVTQTPSHQVTQMGQEVILRCVPISNHLYFYWYRQILGQKVEFLVSFYNNEISEKSEIFDDQFSVERPDGSNFTLKIRSTKLEDSAMYFCASSDGAFTTNEKLFFGSGTQLSVL.

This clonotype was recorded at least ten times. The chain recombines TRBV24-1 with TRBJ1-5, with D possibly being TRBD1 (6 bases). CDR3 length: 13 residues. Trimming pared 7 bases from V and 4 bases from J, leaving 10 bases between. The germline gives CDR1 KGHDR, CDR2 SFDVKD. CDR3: CATRNRVNQPQHF. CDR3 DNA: TGTGCCACCAGGAACAGGGTGAATCAGCCCCAGCATTTT.

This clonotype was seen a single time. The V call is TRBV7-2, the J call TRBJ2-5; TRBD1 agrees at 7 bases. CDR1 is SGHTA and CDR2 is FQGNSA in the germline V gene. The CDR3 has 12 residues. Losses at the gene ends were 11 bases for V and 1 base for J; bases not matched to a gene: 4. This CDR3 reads CAAGGLQETQYF. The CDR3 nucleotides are TGTGCCGCAGGGGGTCTCCAAGAGACCCAGTACTTC.

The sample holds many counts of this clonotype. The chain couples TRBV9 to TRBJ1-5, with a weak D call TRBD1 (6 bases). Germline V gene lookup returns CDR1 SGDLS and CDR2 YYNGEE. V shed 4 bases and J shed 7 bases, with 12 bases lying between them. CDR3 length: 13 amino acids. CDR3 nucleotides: TGTGCCAGCAGCCAAGGGGGGGGGCAGCCCCAGCATTTT. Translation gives CASSQGGGQPQHF.

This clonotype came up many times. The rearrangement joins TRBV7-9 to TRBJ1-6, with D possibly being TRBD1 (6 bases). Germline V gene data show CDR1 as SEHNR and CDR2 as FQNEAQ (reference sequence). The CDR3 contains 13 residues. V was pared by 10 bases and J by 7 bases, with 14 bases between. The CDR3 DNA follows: TGTGCCACCCGACAGGATAGCAATTCACCCCTCCACTTT. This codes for CATRQDSNSPLHF.

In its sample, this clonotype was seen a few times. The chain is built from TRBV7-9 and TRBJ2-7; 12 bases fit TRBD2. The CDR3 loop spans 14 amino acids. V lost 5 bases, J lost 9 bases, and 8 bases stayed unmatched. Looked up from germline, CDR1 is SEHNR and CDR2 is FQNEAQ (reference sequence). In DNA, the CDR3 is TGTGCCAGCAGCCCTAGGACTAGCGGGATTGGGCAGTACTTC. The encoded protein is CASSPRTSGIGQYF.

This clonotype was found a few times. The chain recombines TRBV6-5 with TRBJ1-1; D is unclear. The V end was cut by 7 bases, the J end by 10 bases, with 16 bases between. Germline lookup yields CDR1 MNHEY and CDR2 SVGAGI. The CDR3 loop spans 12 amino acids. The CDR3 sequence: CASTLPPSRAFF. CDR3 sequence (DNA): TGTGCCAGCACTCTACCTCCGAGTCGAGCTTTCTTT.

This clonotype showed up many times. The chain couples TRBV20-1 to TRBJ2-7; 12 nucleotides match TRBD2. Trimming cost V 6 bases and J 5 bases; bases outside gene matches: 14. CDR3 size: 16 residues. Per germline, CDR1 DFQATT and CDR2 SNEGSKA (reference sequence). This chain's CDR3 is CSADRGLAGGSDEQYF. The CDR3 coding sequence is TGCAGTGCCGACAGGGGCCTAGCGGGAGGGTCCGACGAGCAGTACTTC.

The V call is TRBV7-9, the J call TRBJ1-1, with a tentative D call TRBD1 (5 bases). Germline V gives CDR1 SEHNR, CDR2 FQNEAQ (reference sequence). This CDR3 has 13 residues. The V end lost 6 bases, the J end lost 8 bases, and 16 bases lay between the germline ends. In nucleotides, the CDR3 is TGTGCCAGCAGTGAAAGGAGGGGCATCGAAGCTTTCTTT. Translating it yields CASSERRGIEAFF.

CDR3 residues: CATSDGRGYTF. For the CDR3, the DNA is TGTGCCACCAGTGACGGACGGGGCTACACCTTC. The rearrangement links TRBV24-1 to TRBJ1-2; no reliable D call. The CDR3 sequence is 11 residues long. CDR1 and CDR2 (germline): KGHDR, SFDVKD. V was clipped by 4 bases and J by 8 bases, with 7 bases between them.

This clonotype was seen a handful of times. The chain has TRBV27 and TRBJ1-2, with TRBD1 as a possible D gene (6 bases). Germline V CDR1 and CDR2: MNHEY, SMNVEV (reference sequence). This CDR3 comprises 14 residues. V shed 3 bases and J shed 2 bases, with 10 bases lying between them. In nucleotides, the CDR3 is TGTGCCAGCAGTTTGGACAGTATGAACTATGGCTACACCTTC. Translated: CASSLDSMNYGYTF.